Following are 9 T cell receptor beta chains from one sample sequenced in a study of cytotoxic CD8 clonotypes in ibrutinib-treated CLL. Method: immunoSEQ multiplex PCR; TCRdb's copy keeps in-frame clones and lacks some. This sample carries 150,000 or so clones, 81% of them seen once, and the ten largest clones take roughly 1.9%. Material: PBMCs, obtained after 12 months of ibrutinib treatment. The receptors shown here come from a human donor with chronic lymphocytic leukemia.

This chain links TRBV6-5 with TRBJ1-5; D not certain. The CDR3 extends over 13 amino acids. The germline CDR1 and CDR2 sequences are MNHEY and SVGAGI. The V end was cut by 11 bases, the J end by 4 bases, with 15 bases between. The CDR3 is CAARLGNNQPQHF. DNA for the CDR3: TGTGCCGCTCGTCTCGGCAATAATCAGCCCCAGCATTTT.

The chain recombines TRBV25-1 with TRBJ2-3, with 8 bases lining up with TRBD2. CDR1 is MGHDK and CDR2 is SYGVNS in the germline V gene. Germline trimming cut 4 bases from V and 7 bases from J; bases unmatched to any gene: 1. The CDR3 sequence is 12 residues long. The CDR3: CASSAGGYTQYF. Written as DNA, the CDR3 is TGTGCCAGCAGTGCGGGGGGGTATACGCAGTATTTT.

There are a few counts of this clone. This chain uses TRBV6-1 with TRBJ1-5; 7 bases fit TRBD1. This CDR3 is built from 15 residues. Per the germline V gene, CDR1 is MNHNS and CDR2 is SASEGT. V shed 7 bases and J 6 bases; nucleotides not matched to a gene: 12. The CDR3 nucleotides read TGTGCCAGCAAATCGGACTCCCAGGGGGGTCAGCCCCAGCATTTT. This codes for CASKSDSQGGQPQHF.

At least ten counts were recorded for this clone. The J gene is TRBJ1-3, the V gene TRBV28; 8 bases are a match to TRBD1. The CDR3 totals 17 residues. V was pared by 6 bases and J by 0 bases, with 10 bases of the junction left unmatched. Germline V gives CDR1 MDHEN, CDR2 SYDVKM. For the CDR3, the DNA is TGTGCCAGCAGAGCTAGAGGACAGGGTCCCTCTGGAAACACCATATATTTT. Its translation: CASRARGQGPSGNTIYF.

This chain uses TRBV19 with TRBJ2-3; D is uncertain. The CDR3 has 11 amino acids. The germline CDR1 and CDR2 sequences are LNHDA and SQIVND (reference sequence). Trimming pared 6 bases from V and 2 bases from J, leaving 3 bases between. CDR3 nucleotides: TGTGCCAGTAGACTCACAGATACGCAGTATTTT. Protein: CASRLTDTQYF.

CDR3 bases: TGTGCCAGCAGCCAGGGGACAGGGGGCAATGAGCAGTTCTTC. Translated: CASSQGTGGNEQFF. The rearrangement joins TRBV7-9 to TRBJ2-1, with 11 bases aligning to TRBD1. Germline V CDR1 and CDR2: SEHNR, FQNEAQ (reference sequence). The V segment lost 5 bases and the J segment 6 bases; nucleotides outside the gene matches: 3. The CDR3 runs 14 residues.

The CDR3 reads CASSQGPSSYEKLFF. CDR3 nucleotide sequence: TGCGCCAGCAGCCAAGGGCCGTCTTCCTATGAAAAACTGTTTTTT. J is TRBJ1-4 and V is TRBV4-1; D uncertain. With 1 base removed from V and 6 bases from J, the gap between germline ends came to 12 bases. CDR3 length: 15 amino acids. Per germline, CDR1 MGHRA and CDR2 YSYEKL.

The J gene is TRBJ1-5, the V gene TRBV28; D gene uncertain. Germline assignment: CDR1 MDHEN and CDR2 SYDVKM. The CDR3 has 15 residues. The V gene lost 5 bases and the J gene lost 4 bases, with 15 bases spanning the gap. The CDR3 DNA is TGTGCCAGCAGTCCCACACCCTCTGGGAATCAGCCCCAGCATTTT. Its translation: CASSPTPSGNQPQHF.

The CDR3 protein is CASSLGGWGGHGYTF. The CDR3 coding sequence is TGTGCCAGCAGCTTAGGAGGCTGGGGGGGACATGGCTACACCTTC. The genes are TRBV7-2 and TRBJ1-2, with D possibly TRBD1 on 5 matching bases. Germline values: CDR1 SGHTA, CDR2 FQGNSA. V lost 1 base, J lost 6 bases, and 15 bases lay in between. The CDR3 runs 15 residues.